The subject of this entry is one T cell receptor beta chain. The protocol was immunoSEQ multiplex PCR, while the TCRdb copy is restricted to in-frame clones and leaves out a portion. The data hold 200,000 to 250,000 clones, with about 79% observed a single time. V shed 2 bases and J 5 bases; nucleotides not matched to a gene: 6. CDR1 SEHNR and CDR2 FQNEAQ come from the germline V gene (reference sequence). The CDR3 loop spans 14 amino acids. These data are taken from a study of blood T cell repertoires in COVID-19. Study as a whole: COVID-19 samples collected from the United States, Italy and Spain covered acute and convalescent phases. The cDNA or gDNA used as material had been derived from T cells, B-cell-depleted T cells, or PBMCs.

Everyone who took part was about 18 to 90 years old, and they came from 20 to 25 US areas. In assigning cohorts, the study relied on participant-reported clinical history. The receptor's source is a woman aged 40 to 50 with acute COVID-19. The chain joins TRBV7-9 to TRBJ2-7; 7 bases line up with TRBD2. Sequencing used PBMCs or T cells enriched from blood (not recorded which). For the CDR3, the DNA is TGTGCCAGCAGCTTAAGTGGGGGGGTCCACGAGCAGTACTTC. Protein sequence: CASSLSGGVHEQYF.